This TCR beta chain was found in a study of T cell responses to AZD1222 COVID-19 vaccine. Notes on the study in general: Regions left unmutated in variants are reportedly the target of nearly half of spike-specific TCRs. Repertoire sampling happened only post peak T cell response.

Clones were sequenced by immunoSEQ multiplex PCR, and TCRdb holds only the in-frame ones, with some missing. Of roughly 130,000 clones in the sample, roughly nine tenths were seen once. Worth noting for this clone: What it recognizes is unknown.

V shed 4 bases and J shed 1 base, with 10 bases lying between them. Germline CDR1 MNHEY, CDR2 SMNVEV (reference sequence). The CDR3 is 15 residues long. This chain connects TRBV27 to TRBJ2-2; D is perhaps TRBD1 (5 bases). Sequencing was performed on peripheral blood, taken on day 0 of AZD1222 vaccination. This clonotype originated in an adult in good health. CDR3 residues: CASSSLGQNTGELFF. The CDR3, as DNA: TGTGCCAGCAGTTCATTAGGACAGAACACCGGGGAGCTGTTTTTT.